These 10 T cell receptor beta chains came from one sample sequenced in a study of blood T cell repertoires in COVID-19. Assay used: immunoSEQ multiplex PCR; TCRdb lists only in-frame clones, some missing. The sample carries about 320,000 clones, roughly 87% recorded once. The source material was PBMCs or T cells enriched from blood (not recorded which). These receptors were taken from a woman between 25 and 40 years old who had recovered from COVID-19.

For this clone: Other nucleotide sequences in the sample specify the same CDR3. This chain uses TRBV29-1 with TRBJ1-1; possibly TRBD1 for D (5 bases). V was pared by 3 bases and J by 5 bases, with 13 bases between. In germline, CDR1 is SQVTM, CDR2 ANQGSEA. CDR3 length: 13 residues. CDR3 residues: CSVDATGGTEAFF. The CDR3 coding sequence is TGCAGCGTTGACGCAACAGGTGGAACTGAAGCTTTCTTT. The full variable domain, completed using reference TRBV29-1 and TRBJ1-1, is SAVISQKPSRDICQRGTSLTIQCQVDSQVTMMFWYRQQPGQSLTLIATANQGSEATYESGFVIDKFPISRPNLTFSTLTVSNMSPEDSSIYLCSVDATGGTEAFFGQGTRLTVV.

The chain couples TRBV6-5 to TRBJ2-1; D may be TRBD2 (8 bases). The CDR3 is 12 residues long. With 6 bases removed from V and 12 bases from J, the gap between germline ends came to 15 bases. CDR1 is MNHEY, CDR2 SVGAGI, per germline. CDR3 coding DNA: TGTGCCAGCAGCCAGGGGGGACTAGGGCAGTTCTTC. Protein product: CASSQGGLGQFF.

The J gene is TRBJ2-5, the V gene TRBV15; 8 nucleotides align to TRBD2. Germline assignment: CDR1 LNHNV and CDR2 YYDKDF (reference sequence). Trimming removed 1 base from V and 2 bases from J; junction bases left unmatched: 0. The CDR3 has 14 residues. This chain's CDR3 is CATSRAGGQETQYF. The CDR3 bases are TGTGCCACCAGCAGAGCGGGGGGGCAAGAGACCCAGTACTTC.

On this clone itself: This specimen includes other DNA sequences encoding the same CDR3. The genes are TRBV7-9 and TRBJ1-5; TRBD1 might be the D (6 bases). Germline-derived CDR1 and CDR2 are SEHNR and FQNEAQ (reference sequence). The CDR3 is 13 residues long. The V end lost 4 bases, the J end lost 5 bases, and 9 bases lay between the germline ends. CDR3 bases: TGTGCCAGCAGCTCCTCAGGGGATCAGCCCCAGCATTTT. Translated, it gives CASSSSGDQPQHF.

V usage is TRBV3-1 (or the pseudogene TRBV3-2) and J usage is TRBJ1-3; D is unresolved. CDR1 and CDR2 from the germline V gene are LGHDT and YNNKEL (reference sequence). V was trimmed by 1 base and J by 4 bases, leaving 8 bases between them. The CDR3 covers 14 residues. Written as DNA, the CDR3 is TGTGCCAGCAGCCAAGCCGCCGGGGGAAACACCATATATTTT. Translated, it gives CASSQAAGGNTIYF.

V and J are TRBV6-1 and TRBJ2-1; 13 bases agree with TRBD2. Trimming cost V 6 bases and J 5 bases; bases outside gene matches: 4. Germline CDR1 and CDR2: MNHNS and SASEGT. The CDR3 covers 15 residues. CDR3 region: CASRGGLAGNNEQFF. The CDR3 DNA follows: TGTGCCAGCAGGGGGGGACTAGCGGGGAACAATGAGCAGTTCTTC.

The CDR3 nucleotides are TGCGCCAGCAGTGAGTTAGGGGGAAAGGCTGAAGCTTTCTTT. Translation: CASSELGGKAEAFF. This rearrangement joins TRBV10-2 to TRBJ1-1, with a possible D match to TRBD1 (6 bases). CDR1 and CDR2 from the germline V gene are WSHSY and SAAADI. CDR3 length equals 14 residues. V was clipped by 1 base and J by 6 bases, with 12 bases between them.

This chain uses TRBV11-2 with TRBJ1-1; TRBD1 aligns across 9 bases. Germline loops: CDR1 SGHAT, CDR2 FQNNGV. The junction had 9 bases not matched to a gene; V was cut back by 6 bases and J by 7 bases. There are 14 residues in the CDR3. The CDR3 DNA reads TGTGCCAGCAGAAAACCGGGACAGGGTGGTGAAGCTTTCTTT. Translation gives CASRKPGQGGEAFF.

The chain is built from TRBV3-1 (or the pseudogene TRBV3-2) and TRBJ1-1, with D perhaps TRBD1 (6 bases). CDR1 is LGHDT and CDR2 is YNNKEL in the germline V gene (reference sequence). This CDR3 comprises 16 residues. Trimming pared 4 bases from V and 0 bases from J, leaving 15 bases between. CDR3 sequence (DNA): TGTGCCAGCAGCCGACAGACAACAGGGATGAACACTGAAGCTTTCTTT. Translating gives CASSRQTTGMNTEAFF.

The V call is TRBV6-2 or TRBV6-3, the J call TRBJ1-2; D is perhaps TRBD1 (6 bases). V lost 6 bases to trimming and J lost 4 bases, with 15 bases between them. The length of the CDR3 is 14 residues. The germline V gene has CDR1 MNHEY and CDR2 SVGEGT. CDR3 sequence: CASSRLQGSYGYTF. CDR3 in DNA: TGTGCCAGCAGCCGCCTTCAGGGGTCCTATGGCTACACCTTC.